This TCR beta chain emerged from a study of shared clonotypes between healthy human individuals. The wider study: Each donor's CD4 naive and CD4 memory cells filled three plates apiece, CD8 naive two, and CD8 memory one.

On this clone: Its specificity is unknown.

CDR3 length equals 16 residues. Germline CDR1 is SEHNR and CDR2 is FQNEAQ (reference sequence). V lost 4 bases, J lost 5 bases, and 17 bases lay in between. The study drew its donors from healthy HIV-negative adults without recent acute infections or vaccinations. Libraries were prepared by immunoSEQ multiplex PCR; TCRdb keeps only in-frame clonotypes and omits some of them. Of over 300,000 clones in the sample, around 87% were seen once. Notes on the study in general: An anticipated effect of sequencing depth on clonotype sharing among donors was recognized. Only a few donors were included, so the genetic and exposure-history diversity represented was limited.

The chain recombines TRBV7-9 with TRBJ2-2, with D possibly being TRBD1 (5 bases). Material for sequencing was memory CD8+ T cells sorted from blood. The subset here: CD45RO+ cells pooled with CCR7-negative TemRA cells. The clonotype originates from a man in his late teens or twenties in good health. CDR3 nucleotides: TGTGCCAGCAGCTCCTATCCAGGGCGGCAGACCGGGGAGCTGTTTTTT. Amino acids: CASSSYPGRQTGELFF.